These 7 T cell receptor beta chains originate from one sample sequenced in a study of T-cell reconstitution after alpha-beta-depleted transplantation in children. A library of TCRbeta sequences, prepared with unique molecular identifiers, was generated. From the PCR reads, TCRdb called clonotypes with MiXCR, one entry per CDR3 protein. Among a few hundred thousand distinct CDR3 sequences listed, 20% were seen once. Sample: PBMCs from the stem cell graft donor, taken from the stem cell graft. Receptors originate from a human donor who donated a stem cell graft to a child with acute myeloid leukemia.

The V and J genes are TRBV5-5 and TRBJ2-7, with TRBD2 as a possible D gene (6 bases). The V gene lost 2 bases and the J gene lost 0 bases, with 12 bases spanning the gap. The CDR3 covers 15 residues. In germline, CDR1 is SGHKS, CDR2 YYEKEE (reference sequence). In DNA, the CDR3 is TGTGCCAGCAGCTTCACTACCGGGAGCTCCTACGAGCAGTACTTC. Translation gives CASSFTTGSSYEQYF.

This clonotype was observed a handful of times. The chain combines TRBV29-1 with TRBJ2-7; 9 nucleotides agree with TRBD1. With 5 bases clipped from V and 4 bases from J, the junction kept 3 bases outside the gene matches. Germline V gene lookup returns CDR1 SQVTM and CDR2 ANQGSEA. The CDR3 is made up of 12 amino acids. Here the CDR3 DNA reads TGCAGCGTTTCCGGGACAGGGTACGAGCAGTACTTC. Amino acids: CSVSGTGYEQYF.

This rearrangement joins TRBV6-5 to TRBJ2-1; 8 bases agree with TRBD2. V dropped 3 bases and J dropped 2; count of bases not matched to a gene: 6. Germline assignment: CDR1 MNHEY and CDR2 SVGAGI. The CDR3 covers 16 residues. CDR3: CASSYQREIAYNEQFF. For the CDR3, the DNA is TGTGCCAGCAGTTATCAGCGGGAGATCGCCTACAATGAGCAGTTCTTC.

This clonotype has only a few counts. The rearrangement joins TRBV28 to TRBJ2-1; D not certain. This CDR3 has 15 residues. Germline V gene sequence: CDR1 MDHEN, CDR2 SYDVKM. Trimming pared 6 bases from V and 4 bases from J, leaving 16 bases between. The CDR3 protein is CASSPGNVGYNEQFF. CDR3 in DNA: TGTGCCAGCAGCCCTGGGAACGTCGGATACAATGAGCAGTTCTTC.

V and J are TRBV20-1 and TRBJ2-5; D possibly corresponds to TRBD2 (6 bases). Germline CDR1 DFQATT, CDR2 SNEGSKA (reference sequence). V was shortened by 6 bases and J by 4 bases, with 24 bases between the two germline ends. This CDR3 is 16 amino acids long. The CDR3 nucleotides are TGCAGTGCCTCGCCTCCCTCTGCGGGGACTGGAGAGACCCAGTACTTC. This translates into CSASPPSAGTGETQYF.

In its sample, this clonotype was seen a few times. The chain has TRBV29-1 and TRBJ2-7, with 7 bases identical to TRBD2. Trimming cost V 4 bases and J 2 bases; bases outside gene matches: 20. The germline gives CDR1 SQVTM, CDR2 ANQGSEA. The CDR3 length is 18 residues. The CDR3 DNA follows: TGCAGCGTTGTTGCCGCTTTGACGGGAGGAGGGTCGGCCTACGAGCAGTACTTC. This encodes CSVVAALTGGGSAYEQYF.

V usage is TRBV5-5 and J usage is TRBJ2-3; 7 bases fit TRBD2. Germline trimming cut 0 bases from V and 5 bases from J; bases unmatched to any gene: 6. There are 15 residues in the CDR3. CDR1 SGHKS and CDR2 YYEKEE come from the germline V gene (reference sequence). The CDR3 nucleotides are TGTGCCAGCAGCTTGGTGGCGGGAGTGGTAGATACGCAGTATTTT. It translates to CASSLVAGVVDTQYF.